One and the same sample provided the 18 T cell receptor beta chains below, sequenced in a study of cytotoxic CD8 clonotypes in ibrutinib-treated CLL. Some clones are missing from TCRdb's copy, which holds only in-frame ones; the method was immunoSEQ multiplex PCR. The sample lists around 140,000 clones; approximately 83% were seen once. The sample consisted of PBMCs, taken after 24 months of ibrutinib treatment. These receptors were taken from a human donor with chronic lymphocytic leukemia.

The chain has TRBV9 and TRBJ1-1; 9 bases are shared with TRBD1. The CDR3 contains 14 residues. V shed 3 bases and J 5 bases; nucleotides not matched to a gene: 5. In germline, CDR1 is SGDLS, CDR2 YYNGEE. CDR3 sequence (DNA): TGTGCCAGCAGCGAACAGGGGGCAGGGACTGAAGCTTTCTTT. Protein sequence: CASSEQGAGTEAFF.

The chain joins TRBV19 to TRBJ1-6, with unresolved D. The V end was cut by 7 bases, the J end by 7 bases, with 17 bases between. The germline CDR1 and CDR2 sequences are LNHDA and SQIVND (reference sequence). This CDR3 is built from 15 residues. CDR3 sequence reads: CASTPSRGKNSPLHF. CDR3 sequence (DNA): TGTGCCAGTACCCCGAGTCGAGGAAAAAATTCACCCCTCCACTTT.

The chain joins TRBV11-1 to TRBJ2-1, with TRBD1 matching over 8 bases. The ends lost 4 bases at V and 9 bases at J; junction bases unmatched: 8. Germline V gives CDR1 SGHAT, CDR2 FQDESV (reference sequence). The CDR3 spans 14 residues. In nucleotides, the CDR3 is TGTGCCAGCAGCTCCGACAGGGGAGGACGTGAGCAGTTCTTC. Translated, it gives CASSSDRGGREQFF.

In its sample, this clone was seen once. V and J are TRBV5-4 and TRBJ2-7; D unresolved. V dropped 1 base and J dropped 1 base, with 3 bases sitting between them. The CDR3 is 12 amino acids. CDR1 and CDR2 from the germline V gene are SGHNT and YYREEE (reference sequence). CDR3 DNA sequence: TGTGCCAGCAGCTTGTGGTCCTACGAGCAGTACTTC. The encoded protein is CASSLWSYEQYF.

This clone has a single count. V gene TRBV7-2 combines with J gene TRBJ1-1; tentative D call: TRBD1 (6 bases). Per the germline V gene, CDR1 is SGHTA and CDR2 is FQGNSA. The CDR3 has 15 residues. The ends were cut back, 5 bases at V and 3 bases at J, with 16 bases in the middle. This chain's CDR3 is CASSLQRTADTEAFF. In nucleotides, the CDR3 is TGTGCCAGCAGCCTACAGAGGACAGCGGACACTGAAGCTTTCTTT.

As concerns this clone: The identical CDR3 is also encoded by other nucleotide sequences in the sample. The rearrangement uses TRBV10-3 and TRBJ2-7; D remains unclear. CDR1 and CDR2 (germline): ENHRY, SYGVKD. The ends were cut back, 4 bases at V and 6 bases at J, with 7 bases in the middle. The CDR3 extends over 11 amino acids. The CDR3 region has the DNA TGTGCCATCAGTGTGGGTTCCGAGCAGTACTTC. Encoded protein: CAISVGSEQYF.

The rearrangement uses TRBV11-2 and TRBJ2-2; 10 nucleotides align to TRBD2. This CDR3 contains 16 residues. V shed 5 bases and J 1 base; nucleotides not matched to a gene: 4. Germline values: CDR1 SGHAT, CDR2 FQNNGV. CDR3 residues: CASSPIAGGNTGELFF. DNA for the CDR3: TGTGCCAGCAGCCCTATAGCGGGAGGGAACACCGGGGAGCTGTTTTTT.

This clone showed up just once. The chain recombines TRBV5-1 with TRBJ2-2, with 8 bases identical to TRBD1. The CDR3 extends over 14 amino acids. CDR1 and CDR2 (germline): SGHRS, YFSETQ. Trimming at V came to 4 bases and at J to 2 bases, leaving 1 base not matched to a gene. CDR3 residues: CASSTGGNTGELFF. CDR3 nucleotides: TGCGCCAGCAGCACAGGGGGTAACACCGGGGAGCTGTTTTTT.

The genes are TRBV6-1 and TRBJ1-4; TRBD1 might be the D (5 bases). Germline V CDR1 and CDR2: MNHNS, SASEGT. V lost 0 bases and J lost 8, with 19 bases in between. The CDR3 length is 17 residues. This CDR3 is CASSEASPVEWGEKLFF. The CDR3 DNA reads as TGTGCCAGCAGTGAAGCGAGTCCCGTTGAGTGGGGGGAAAAACTGTTTTTT.

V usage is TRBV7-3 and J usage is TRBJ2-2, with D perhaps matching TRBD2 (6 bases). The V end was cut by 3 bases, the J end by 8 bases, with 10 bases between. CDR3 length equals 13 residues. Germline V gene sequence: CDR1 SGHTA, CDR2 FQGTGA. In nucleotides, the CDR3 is TGTGCCAGCAGCTTGGATGCGGGAGGGGAGCTGTTTTTT. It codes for CASSLDAGGELFF. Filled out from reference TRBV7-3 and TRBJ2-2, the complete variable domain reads GAGVSQTPSNKVTEKGKYVELRCDPISGHTALYWYRQSLGQGPEFLIYFQGTGAADDSGLPNDRFFAVRPEGSVSTLKIQRTERGDSAVYLCASSLDAGGELFFGEGSRLTVL.

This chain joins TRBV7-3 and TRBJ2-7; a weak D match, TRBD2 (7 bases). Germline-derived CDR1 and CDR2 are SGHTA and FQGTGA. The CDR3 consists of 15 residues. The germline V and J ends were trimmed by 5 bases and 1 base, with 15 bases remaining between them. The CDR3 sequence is CASSPGGGISYEQYF. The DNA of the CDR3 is TGTGCCAGCAGCCCGGGGGGCGGGATATCCTACGAGCAGTACTTC. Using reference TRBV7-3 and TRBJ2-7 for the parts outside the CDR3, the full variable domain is GAGVSQTPSNKVTEKGKYVELRCDPISGHTALYWYRQSLGQGPEFLIYFQGTGAADDSGLPNDRFFAVRPEGSVSTLKIQRTERGDSAVYLCASSPGGGISYEQYFGPGTRLTVT.

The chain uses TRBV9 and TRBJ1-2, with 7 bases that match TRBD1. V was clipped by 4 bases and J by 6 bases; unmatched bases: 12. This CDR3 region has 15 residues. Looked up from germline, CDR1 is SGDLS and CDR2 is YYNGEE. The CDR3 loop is CASSPSTIQGNGYTF. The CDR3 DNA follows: TGTGCCAGCAGCCCTTCCACTATACAGGGGAATGGCTACACCTTC.

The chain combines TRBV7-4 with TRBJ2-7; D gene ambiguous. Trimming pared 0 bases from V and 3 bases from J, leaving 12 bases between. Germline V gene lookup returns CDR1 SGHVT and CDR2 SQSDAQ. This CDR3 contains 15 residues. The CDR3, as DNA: TGTGCCAGCAGCTTAGCGCGAAAACAGAACTACGAGCAGTACTTC. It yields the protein CASSLARKQNYEQYF.

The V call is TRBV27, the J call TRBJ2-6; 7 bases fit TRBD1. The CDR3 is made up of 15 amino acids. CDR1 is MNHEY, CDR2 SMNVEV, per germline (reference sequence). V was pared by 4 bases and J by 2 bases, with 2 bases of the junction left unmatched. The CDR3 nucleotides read TGTGCCAGCAGTTCCACAGGGGCTGGGGCCAACGTCCTGACTTTC. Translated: CASSSTGAGANVLTF.

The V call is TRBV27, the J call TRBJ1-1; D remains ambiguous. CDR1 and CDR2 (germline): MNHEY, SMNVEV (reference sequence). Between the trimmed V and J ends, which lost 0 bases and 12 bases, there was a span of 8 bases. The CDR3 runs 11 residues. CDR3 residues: CASSLSGVTFF. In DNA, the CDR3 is TGTGCCAGCAGTTTATCCGGAGTTACTTTCTTT.

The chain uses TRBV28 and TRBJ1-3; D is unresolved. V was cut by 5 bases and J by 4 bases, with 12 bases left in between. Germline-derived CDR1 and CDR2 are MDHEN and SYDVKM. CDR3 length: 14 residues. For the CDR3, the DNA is TGTGCCAGCAGTCCAGCGGGCGCCGGAAACACCATATATTTT. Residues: CASSPAGAGNTIYF.

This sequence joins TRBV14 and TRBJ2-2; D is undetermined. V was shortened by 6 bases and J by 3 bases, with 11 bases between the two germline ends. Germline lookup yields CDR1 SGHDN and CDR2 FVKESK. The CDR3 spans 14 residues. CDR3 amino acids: CASRPESYTGELFF. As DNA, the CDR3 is TGTGCCAGCAGACCCGAGTCGTACACCGGGGAGCTGTTTTTT.

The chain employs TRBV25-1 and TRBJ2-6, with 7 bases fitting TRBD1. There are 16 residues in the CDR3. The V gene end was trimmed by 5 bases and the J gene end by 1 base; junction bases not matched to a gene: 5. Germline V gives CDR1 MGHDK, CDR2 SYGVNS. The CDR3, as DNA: TGTGCCAGCAGTTCGTCACAGGGGTCTGGGGCCAACGTCCTGACTTTC. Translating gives CASSSSQGSGANVLTF.